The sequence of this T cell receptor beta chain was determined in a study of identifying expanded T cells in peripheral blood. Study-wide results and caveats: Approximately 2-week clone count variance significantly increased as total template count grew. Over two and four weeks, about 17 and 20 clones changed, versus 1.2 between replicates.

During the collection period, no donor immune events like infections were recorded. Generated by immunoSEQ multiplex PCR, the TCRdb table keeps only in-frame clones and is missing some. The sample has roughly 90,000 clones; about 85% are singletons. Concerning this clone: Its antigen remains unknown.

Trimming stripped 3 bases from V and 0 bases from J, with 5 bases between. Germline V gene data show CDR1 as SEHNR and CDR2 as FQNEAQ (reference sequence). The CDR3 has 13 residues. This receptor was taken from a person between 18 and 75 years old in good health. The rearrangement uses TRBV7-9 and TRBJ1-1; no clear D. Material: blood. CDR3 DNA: TGTGCCAGCAGCTTCCTGATGAACACTGAAGCTTTCTTT. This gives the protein CASSFLMNTEAFF.